One and the same sample provided the 5 T cell receptor beta chains below, sequenced in a study of regulatory T cells in long-lasting Graves disease. Indicated time point: newly diagnosed GD, antithyroid drugs for less than 3 months. The TCR library was made from RNA that had been extracted from PBMCs in TRIzol. Assembly of TCR beta libraries relied on iRepertoire HTBI primers together with Arm-PCR of CDR3 regions. TCRdb re-derived calls from the multiplex PCR reads in MiXCR, one entry per CDR3 protein. The top ten clones hold roughly 17% of a sample with 400,000 to 500,000 distinct CDR3 sequences, 14% to 15% of them seen once. The sample was also reused in another study, on T cells in Graves' hyperthyroidism and ophthalmopathy.

The material was peripheral blood mononuclear cells (PBMCs), obtained at new diagnosis, from a patient treated with antithyroid drugs. These receptors all stem from a woman aged 25 to 39 with Graves disease.

Concerning this clonotype itself: A far more abundant clone sits one base away, making this likely a read error. The V gene is TRBV20-1, the J gene TRBJ2-7, with TRBD2 matching 9 bases. CDR3 length equals 13 residues. The V gene end was trimmed by 5 bases and the J gene end by 7 bases; junction bases not matched to a gene: 9. Looked up from germline, CDR1 is DFQATT and CDR2 is SNEGSKA (reference sequence). The CDR3: CSAYSGRFNEQYF. CDR3 in DNA: TGCAGTGCTTATAGCGGGAGATTCAATGAGCAGTACTTC.

To note about this clonotype: This may be a read error, as it is one base from a much larger clone. The chain uses TRBV3-1 and TRBJ2-4, with 8 bases lining up with TRBD1. The ends lost 4 bases at V and 0 bases at J; junction bases unmatched: 17. Germline V gives CDR1 LGHDT, CDR2 YNNKEL (reference sequence). This CDR3 spans 20 amino acids. The CDR3: CASSPDLDRVASVAKNIQYF. In nucleotides, the CDR3 is TGTGCCAGCAGCCCAGACTTGGACAGGGTCGCGAGCGTAGCCAAAAACATTCAGTACTTC.

This clonotype was observed a few times. This may come from a read error, since a much larger clone is one base off. V and J are TRBV2 and TRBJ2-4; no firm D call. This CDR3 region has 14 residues. Germline-derived CDR1 and CDR2 are SNHLY and FYNNEI. CDR3 bases: TGTGCCAGCAGTGCCGAAGTAGCCAAAAACATTCTGTACTTC. Protein product: CASSAEVAKNILYF.

This clonotype was observed a few times. Its ends do not fully match the called genes, so a read error is possible. This chain joins TRBV11-2 and TRBJ2-2, with 11 nucleotides matching TRBD2. CDR1 SGHAT and CDR2 FQNNGV come from the germline V gene. CDR3 size: 18 residues. CDR3 protein: CASSQGTSGGDYTGELSF. CDR3 in DNA: TGTGCCAGCAGCCAAGGGACTAGCGGAGGGGATTACACCGGGGAGCTGTCTTTT.

This chain uses TRBV24-1 with TRBJ2-2; D gene unclear. CDR3 length equals 14 residues. Germline V gene data show CDR1 as KGHDR and CDR2 as SFDVKD. Trimming took off 12 bases at V and 2 bases at J, with 15 bases between the two ends. CDR3 sequence: CASCGNSNTGELFF. The CDR3 region has the DNA TGTGCCTCCTGTGGGAATTCTAACACCGGGGAGCTGTTTTTT.